This TCR beta chain was sequenced during a study of shared clonotypes between healthy human individuals. Points from the study as a whole: Sequencing of the sorted subsets was shown by rarefaction to be incomplete despite large depth.

A word on this clone: What it recognizes is unknown.

Deletions cut 1 base from V and 7 bases from J, with 14 bases between. This CDR3 comprises 14 residues. Per germline, CDR1 GTSNPN and CDR2 SVGIG (reference sequence). Repertoires were generated with immunoSEQ multiplex PCR, while TCRdb's copy carries only in-frame clones and drops some. In the table there are some 2 million clones, 85% to 95% of which are singletons. The material sequenced was naive CD4+ T cells sorted from blood. As for subset: CD45RA+ positively selected. The rearrangement uses TRBV30 and TRBJ1-5; a weak D match, TRBD1 (6 bases). This clonotype originated in a man aged 18 to 35 in good health. This CDR3 is CAWSGGLGGQPQHF. In DNA, the CDR3 is TGTGCCTGGAGTGGGGGGCTCGGAGGGCAGCCCCAGCATTTT.